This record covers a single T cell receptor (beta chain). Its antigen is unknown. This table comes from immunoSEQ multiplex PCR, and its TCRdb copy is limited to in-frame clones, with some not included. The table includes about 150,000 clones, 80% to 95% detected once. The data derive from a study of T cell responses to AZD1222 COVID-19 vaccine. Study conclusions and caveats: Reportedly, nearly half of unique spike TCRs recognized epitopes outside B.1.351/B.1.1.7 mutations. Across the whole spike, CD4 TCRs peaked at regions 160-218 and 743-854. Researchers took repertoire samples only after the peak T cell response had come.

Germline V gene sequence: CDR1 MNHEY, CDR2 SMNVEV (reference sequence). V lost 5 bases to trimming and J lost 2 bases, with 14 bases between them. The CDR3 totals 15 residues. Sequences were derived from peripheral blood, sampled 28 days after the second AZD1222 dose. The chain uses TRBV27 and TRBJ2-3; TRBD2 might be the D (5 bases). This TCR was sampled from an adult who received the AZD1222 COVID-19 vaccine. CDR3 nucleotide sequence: TGTGCCAGCAGTCTCGGGGTTAGAAACACAGATACGCAGTATTTT. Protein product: CASSLGVRNTDTQYF.